A selection of T cell receptor beta chains follows, all from one sample in a study of cytomegalovirus exposure and HLA in healthy donors. The protocol was immunoSEQ multiplex PCR, while the TCRdb copy is restricted to in-frame clones and leaves out a portion. The data hold 190,000 or so clones, with around 86% observed a single time. Material: PBMCs. All receptors come from a woman between 50 and 59 years old in good health and CMV-seropositive. The CDR3 runs from the conserved cysteine through the conserved F or W. Fields, in order: clone size, V gene, CDR3 protein. Only part of the rows carry a size: once, few, many, or a class if the clone is expanded.

NA,TRBV12-5,CASGSSLAGGRETQYF
few,TRBV6-1,CASSRTGFGYTF
few,TRBV6-5,CASSYAGQMNTEAFF
NA,TRBV18,CASSPPGTDTINRNGYTF
NA,TRBV11-1,CASSHGLAGGPDTQYF
NA,TRBV5-1,CASSPRGGNEQFF
NA,TRBV27,CASSSSLNYGYTF
NA,TRBV19,CATSPRTESTYEQYF
NA,TRBV11-1,CASSLDREDTEAFF
NA,TRBV28,CASRIGGGTNTEAFF
NA,TRBV7-3,CASTWTSGPNEQFF
NA,TRBV7-2,CASSPLGEGNYGYTF
once,TRBV10-3,CAISERTGLGQPQHF
NA,TRBV28,CASSENRGSQPQHF
NA,TRBV5-4,CASSSSGSIHTEAFF
NA,TRBV6-1,CASSPRPGGNYGYTF
NA,TRBV30,CAWSALSGYNSPLHF
NA,TRBV6-6,CASTRTGVGYTF
NA,TRBV25-1,CASSDHGTGSTDTQYF
NA,TRBV7-2,CASSGQGNQPQHF
NA,TRBV14,CASSQDWGGGPYEQYF
few,TRBV6-4,CASARGDEGEQFF
NA,TRBV6-6,CASSTSGGLHEQYF
NA,TRBV30,CAWSTRVTEAFF
NA,TRBV15,CATSRDSTVGGSTF
NA,TRBV4-1,CASSQAATNEKLFF
NA,TRBV4-3,CASTPRGPNTGELFF
NA,TRBV6-5,CASSYGQASYEQYF
NA,TRBV18,CASSPTEQRSTYEQYF
NA,TRBV10-3,CAIWATGLNTGELFF
NA,TRBV4-3,CASSPITGGRAFF
NA,TRBV10-3,CAISEVLRSPAGEAFF
NA,TRBV5-1,CASSLAPRGNHYNEQFF
NA,TRBV7-2,CASSWPGTSGPEGTGELFF
few,TRBV2,CASRGTVAGGYGYTF
NA,TRBV19,CASSMIRGNLPAETQYF
NA,TRBV27,CASSLNRGPQYF
NA,TRBV6-1,CASLRGFSPLHF
once,TRBV10-3,CAISQGYEQYF
NA,TRBV9,CASSAPSQGRGTEAFF
NA,TRBV11-2,CASSLAETQYF
NA,TRBV6-5,CASSPPGRVAYEQYF
NA,TRBV6-6,CASREMTDGFPLHF
NA,TRBV18,CASSPRTGSSGNTIYF
once,TRBV5-3,CARRYPVSGPYEQYF
NA,TRBV7-9,CASSSTTSRETQYF
once,TRBV7-6,CASSPQEYNEQFF
NA,TRBV6-1,CASSEQPPDSRDGYTF
NA,TRBV5-4,CASSLGYGGTNNEQFF
few,TRBV5-1,CASSQTGGAGQPQHF
NA,TRBV5-4,CASSMGDRGYNEQFF
NA,TRBV5-1,CASSPTDRGASNTEAFF
NA,TRBV19,CASKGGGSYNEQFF
NA,TRBV11-2,CASSLASGAYEQYF
NA,TRBV6-1,CASSEVGGRLVGEQYF
NA,TRBV6-6,CASVAGSRGTGELFF
once,TRBV7-8,CASSLTASYEQYF